The T cell receptor (beta chain) described here comes from a study of blood T cell repertoires in COVID-19. At the level of the study: Material from acute and convalescent COVID-19 was sourced from the United States, Italy and Spain.

The protocol was immunoSEQ multiplex PCR, while the TCRdb copy is restricted to in-frame clones and leaves out a portion. The sample records 60,000 to 80,000 clones, 75% to 90% being singletons. Sequencing was performed on peripheral blood. The sequence came from a woman of 80 years or more with acute or convalescent COVID-19.

CDR3 nucleotides: TGTGCCTGGAGTGTACGACAGAACACCGGGGAGCTGTTTTTT. Translating gives CAWSVRQNTGELFF. This chain links TRBV30 with TRBJ2-2; D is ambiguous. CDR1 and CDR2 from the germline V gene are GTSNPN and SVGIG (reference sequence). Trimming pared 0 bases from V and 1 base from J, leaving 6 bases between. The CDR3 is made up of 14 amino acids.